Detailed here is one T cell receptor (beta chain). Germline is not matched at one junction end, which may reflect a read error. This library used around 400 ng RNA and molecular barcoded adaptors spanning alpha/delta and beta/gamma chains. TCRdb called the reads again in MiXCR, with one record for every CDR3 protein. This repertoire shows some 19,000 distinct CDR3 sequences, roughly a fifth found once; its top ten account for around 24%. Per the germline V gene, CDR1 is MNHEY and CDR2 is SVGAGI. This CDR3 is built from 15 residues. This sample was included in a study of read filtering for tumor transcriptome and immune sequencing. The overall study: Transcriptome libraries were built from DNase-treated RNA.

Every patient had bone marrow sampled while the disease was active. The V gene is TRBV6-5, the J gene TRBJ2-7; D is unresolved. Sequenced sample: a population of CD138-negative cells sorted from bone marrow. This clonotype was obtained from a donor at least 40 years old with multiple myeloma. CDR3 sequence (DNA): TGTGCCTGCAGTTACGAGGTGGGCACGTCCTACGAGCAGTACTTC. Translation gives CACSYEVGTSYEQYF.